The rows below give T cell receptor beta chains drawn from one sample of a study of PD-L1 blockade in urothelial cancer. Repertoires were generated with immunoSEQ multiplex PCR, while TCRdb's copy carries only in-frame clones and drops some. The sample carries 87,000 or so clones, around 83% recorded once. The material was PBMCs, obtained around atezolizumab (anti-PD-L1) treatment. These receptors were taken from a man in his sixties with urothelial cancer. Both conserved end residues are part of each CDR3. The order of the fields is V gene, D gene, J gene, clone size, CDR3 protein, CDR3 DNA. D genes are given only for firm matches. A clone size is listed for some rows: how often the clone was seen (once, few, many), or a class if it is expanded.

TRBV6-6	.	TRBJ1-2	.	CASRIPGTYGYTF	TGTGCCAGCAGAATCCCAGGGACATACGGCTACACCTTC
TRBV6-5	TRBD2	TRBJ2-3	.	CASSRTSGIKDTQYF	TGTGCCAGCAGTCGGACTAGCGGGATTAAAGATACGCAGTATTTT
TRBV5-5	TRBD1	TRBJ1-5	.	CASSLGGGWGNQPQHF	TGTGCCAGCAGCTTGGGAGGGGGCTGGGGCAATCAGCCCCAGCATTTT
TRBV2	.	TRBJ1-3	many	CASTPRDFGATIYF	TGTGCCAGCACCCCCCGGGACTTCGGCGCCACCATATATTTT
TRBV2	.	TRBJ2-1	.	CASSVEGASYNEQFF	TGTGCCAGCAGTGTGGAGGGTGCGTCCTACAATGAGCAGTTCTTC
TRBV10-3	.	TRBJ1-6	.	CAISGQNSPLHF	TGTGCCATCAGCGGACAGAATTCACCCCTCCACTTT
TRBV4-1	.	TRBJ1-3	once	CASSPLTKGDAGNTIYF	TGCGCCAGCAGCCCCCTGACAAAGGGGGACGCTGGAAACACCATATATTTT
TRBV10-1	TRBD1	TRBJ2-1	.	CASSVTGVPRQFF	TGCGCCAGCAGTGTTACAGGGGTCCCGAGGCAGTTCTTC
TRBV5-1	.	TRBJ1-3	.	CASSKDSGNSGNTIYF	TGCGCCAGCAGCAAGGACAGCGGGAACTCTGGAAACACCATATATTTT
TRBV18	.	TRBJ2-2	once	CASSERGQSSTGELFF	TGTGCCAGCTCCGAACGAGGACAGAGTTCCACCGGGGAGCTGTTTTTT
TRBV18	.	TRBJ2-5	.	CASSPPGSRETQYF	TGTGCCAGCTCACCACCGGGGAGCAGAGAGACCCAGTACTTC
TRBV4-2	.	TRBJ2-7	.	CASSHTGQNSYEQYF	TGTGCCAGCAGCCATACTGGACAGAACTCCTACGAGCAGTACTTC
TRBV5-1	TRBD1	TRBJ2-7	.	CASSSGQGITYEQYF	TGCGCCAGCAGCTCAGGACAGGGAATTACCTACGAGCAGTACTTC
TRBV2	.	TRBJ2-2	.	CASSDTGVDTGELFF	TGTGCCAGCAGTGATACCGGGGTGGACACCGGGGAGCTGTTTTTT
TRBV2	.	TRBJ1-1	.	CASSEMGLTEAFF	TGTGCCAGCAGTGAGATGGGGCTCACTGAAGCTTTCTTT